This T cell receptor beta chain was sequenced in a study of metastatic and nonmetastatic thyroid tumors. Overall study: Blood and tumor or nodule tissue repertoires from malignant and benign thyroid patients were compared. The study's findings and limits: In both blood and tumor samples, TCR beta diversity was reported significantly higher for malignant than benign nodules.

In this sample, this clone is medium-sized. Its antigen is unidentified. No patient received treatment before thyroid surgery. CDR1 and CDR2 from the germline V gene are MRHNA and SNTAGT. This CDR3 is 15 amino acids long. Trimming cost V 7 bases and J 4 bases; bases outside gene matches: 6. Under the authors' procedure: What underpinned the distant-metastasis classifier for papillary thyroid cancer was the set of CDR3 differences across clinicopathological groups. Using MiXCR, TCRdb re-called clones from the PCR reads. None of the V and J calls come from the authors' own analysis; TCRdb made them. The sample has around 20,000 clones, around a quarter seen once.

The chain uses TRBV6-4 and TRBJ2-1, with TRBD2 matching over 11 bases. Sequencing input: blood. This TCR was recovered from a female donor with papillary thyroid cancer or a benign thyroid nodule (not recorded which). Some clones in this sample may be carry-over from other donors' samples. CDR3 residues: CASTATSGDYNEQFF. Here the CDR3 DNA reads TGTGCCAGCACCGCGACTAGCGGGGATTACAATGAGCAGTTCTTC.